The rows below give T cell receptor beta chains drawn from one sample of a study of cytotoxic CD8 clonotypes in ibrutinib-treated CLL. Clones were sequenced by immunoSEQ multiplex PCR, and TCRdb holds only the in-frame ones, with some missing. Here the sample spans 160,000 or so clones, 70% to 90% being singletons. The sequencing here drew on PBMCs, taken at disease progression, from a patient treated with ibrutinib. The origin of the receptors is a human donor with chronic lymphocytic leukemia. Both conserved end residues are trimmed from each CDR3. Fields, in order: J gene, clone size, V gene, CDR3 protein. Where a row states a size, it is once, few, many or the class of an expanded clone; other rows omit it.

TRBJ2-1	NA	TRBV19	ASSRRVDDSEQF
TRBJ2-7	NA	TRBV7-6	ASSLAFADGIGEQY
TRBJ2-1	NA	TRBV5-6	ASTDRANEQF
TRBJ1-1	NA	TRBV4-3	ASSLNRFGTEAF
TRBJ1-5	NA	TRBV19	ASSAPQGALTSNQPQH
TRBJ2-1	NA	TRBV2	ASISLDAYNEQF
TRBJ2-7	NA	TRBV4-1	ASSQAPGVDYEQY
TRBJ2-1	NA	TRBV29-1	SVTPTSGSYNEQF
TRBJ2-7	few	TRBV19	ASSIPGQGTDEQY
TRBJ1-5	NA	TRBV7-9	ASSLGTGGRHQPQH
TRBJ2-7	NA	TRBV7-2	ASSLAPGGSYYEQY
TRBJ2-2	NA	TRBV7-8	ASSLNPNTGELF
TRBJ1-3	NA	TRBV28	ASSRTTGRGNTIY
TRBJ2-1	NA	TRBV19	ASSAESGRAYNEQF
TRBJ2-2	NA	TRBV4-1	ASSLHGGRAVAGELF
TRBJ2-7	NA	TRBV6-1	AGSKMDRGIYEQY
TRBJ2-3	NA	TRBV7-9	ASSLSWAAQGEATDTQY
TRBJ2-5	NA	TRBV4-1	ASSQEPHRAGETQY
TRBJ2-1	NA	TRBV11-3	ASLLRGGGNEQF
TRBJ1-2	NA	TRBV27	ASGQGEYYGYT
TRBJ2-1	NA	TRBV27	ASSSERGEQF
TRBJ1-2	NA	TRBV20-1	SARELSGYT
TRBJ2-2	NA	TRBV19	ASSIGSGLAGRTGELF
TRBJ2-7	NA	TRBV7-2	ASSLDRRRPGPYEQY
TRBJ2-7	NA	TRBV4-1	ASSPRTSGSNEQY
TRBJ2-5	NA	TRBV10-3	AISDRGWTAQETQY
TRBJ1-1	few	TRBV15	ATSRVQRNTEAF
TRBJ1-2	few	TRBV20-1	SASGYGYT
TRBJ2-5	NA	TRBV29-1	SVEGRTGYAETQY
TRBJ1-5	NA	TRBV6-5	ASSYSVRADQPQH
TRBJ2-3	NA	TRBV2	ASSAGLADTDTQY
TRBJ2-3	few	TRBV18	ASSPTPGRASTDTQY
TRBJ2-1	once	TRBV9	ASRGGAGDTVDEQF
TRBJ2-7	NA	TRBV4-2	ASSQDQTSGGREQY
TRBJ1-2	NA	TRBV6-5	ASSLTGNGYT
TRBJ2-1	NA	TRBV25-1	ASSEISNEQF
TRBJ2-7	NA	TRBV29-1	SVRRGLAGGYEQY
TRBJ1-5	NA	TRBV18	ASSPPFGGGKNQPQH
TRBJ1-1	NA	TRBV2	ASSDFVFGTGNPEAF
TRBJ2-5	NA	TRBV5-4	ASSHSGMQQETQY
TRBJ2-7	NA	TRBV7-3	ASSLMRWGEQY
TRBJ2-1	NA	TRBV11-3	ASSNVLPSGRRSIYNEQF
TRBJ2-7	NA	TRBV19	ASIGGTSGIEQY
TRBJ2-1	NA	TRBV9	ASSVRTGPYNEQF
TRBJ2-1	NA	TRBV5-8	ASSRGAGTYNEQF
TRBJ1-2	NA	TRBV19	ASSIEQGAYGYT
TRBJ1-2	NA	TRBV28	ASSPRGQGDYGYT
TRBJ2-3	once	TRBV28	ASSSAQGPTDTQY
TRBJ2-7	few	TRBV19	ASRDFGYEQY
TRBJ2-1	NA	TRBV25-1	ASRHLYNEQF
TRBJ2-3	NA	TRBV27	ASSPDRVLTDTQY
TRBJ2-7	NA	TRBV7-6	ASSSGLAGGPLTGYEQY
TRBJ2-2	NA	TRBV7-9	ASSWTGGNTGELF
TRBJ1-2	NA	TRBV6-5	ASSYSGTSPYGYT
TRBJ1-6	once	TRBV15	ATSRDRNNSPLH
TRBJ1-2	NA	TRBV19	ATESAGGWTRT
TRBJ2-1	NA	TRBV4-2	ASSHNEQF
TRBJ1-5	once	TRBV19	ASSSPEGNNPYSNQPQH
TRBJ2-2	NA	TRBV13	ASSPPLSRNGELF